This record looks at one T cell receptor beta chain sequence and its context. Which antigen it targets is not known. Within one base of it there is no much larger clone, and no base qualities were kept. The trial excluded patients who had a history of autoimmune disease or were on systemic immunosuppression. Peripheral blood for TCR sequencing was collected from all dose cohorts at baseline, on cycle 4 day 1, and on cycle 7 day 1. Samples were obtained from an open-label, multicenter, first-in-human phase I dose-escalation trial of ivuxolimab. The trial enrolled adults with locally advanced or metastatic head and neck squamous cell, hepatocellular, melanoma or renal cell carcinoma. Before TCR sequencing, CD4+ T cells and CD8+ T cells from peripheral blood were sorted into separate populations. The sample originates from a study of OX40 agonist ivuxolimab in advanced cancers. Concerning the study at large: The costimulatory receptor OX40 (CD134) was targeted by ivuxolimab, a fully human IgG2 agonistic monoclonal antibody. Intravenous ivuxolimab was administered to patients every 2 weeks at six dose levels: 0.01, 0.1, 0.3, 1.5, 3 and 10 mg/kg. Of the 52 patients in dose escalation, 19 had hepatocellular carcinoma, around 15 had melanoma, 9 had renal cell carcinoma and 9 had head and neck cancer. A male proportion of around 80% and a mean age of roughly 55 years, ranging from roughly 23 to 79, were recorded for the dose-escalation cohort. Patients were allowed to have had prior anti-PD-1, anti-PD-L1 or anti-CTLA-4 therapy, and around 43% of the dose-escalation patients had been treated with checkpoint inhibitors. Partial responses occurred in three dose-escalation patients, of whom one had hepatocellular carcinoma and two had cutaneous melanoma. The purpose of peripheral TCRbeta sequencing was to test whether ivuxolimab changed TCR sequence diversity and led to clonal T-cell expansion. The paper covers the monotherapy dose-escalation part of the phase I ivuxolimab trial, which included N = 52 patients. Broad study findings and their caveats: On average, CD8+ T cells showed more expanded clones than CD4+ T cells after ivuxolimab. At doses from 0.1 to 3.0 mg/kg, clonal expansion was seen in both CD4+ and CD8+ blood T cells between baseline and week 6. The antigen specificity of the clonally expanded peripheral T cells was not determined. In the 0.1-3.0 mg/kg groups, partial responders had among the lowest normalized peripheral clonal expansion, particularly in CD8+ T cells. Low levels of normalized T-cell clonal expansion were also shown by some nonresponding patients.

V is pared back by 2 bases and J by 1 base, with 9 bases lying between the germline termini. CDR1 and CDR2 are drawn from the germline V gene: SGHTS, YDEGEE. The CDR3 goes from the cysteine to the phenylalanine over 14 residues. The read is trimmed to its CDR3 DNA, 42 bases read in frame from base 1. Genomic DNA was extracted from sorted cells for sequencing of the TCRbeta CDR3 region. The immunoSEQ Assay was used for sequencing of TCRbeta CDR3 regions. Drawn from immuneACCESS, this table holds only the in-frame rearrangements with V and J called that TCRdb kept. Clones are partly lost; checked studies trace under half to an unresolved V gene and leave the rest unexplained. This sample comprises tens of thousands of clones, around 89% of them detected only once. The top ten hold 31% of the sample.

In this chain, TRBV5-8 is recombined with TRBJ1-1, with the D gene not clear enough to name. The input for sequencing was CD4+ or CD8+ T cells sorted from blood, taken in a trial of the OX40 agonist ivuxolimab. The sequence came from an adult with an advanced solid tumor such as melanoma, head and neck, liver or kidney cancer. The DNA is TGTGCCAGCAGCTTAACGGCAGGGAACACTGAAGCTTTCTTT. This encodes CASSLTAGNTEAFF.